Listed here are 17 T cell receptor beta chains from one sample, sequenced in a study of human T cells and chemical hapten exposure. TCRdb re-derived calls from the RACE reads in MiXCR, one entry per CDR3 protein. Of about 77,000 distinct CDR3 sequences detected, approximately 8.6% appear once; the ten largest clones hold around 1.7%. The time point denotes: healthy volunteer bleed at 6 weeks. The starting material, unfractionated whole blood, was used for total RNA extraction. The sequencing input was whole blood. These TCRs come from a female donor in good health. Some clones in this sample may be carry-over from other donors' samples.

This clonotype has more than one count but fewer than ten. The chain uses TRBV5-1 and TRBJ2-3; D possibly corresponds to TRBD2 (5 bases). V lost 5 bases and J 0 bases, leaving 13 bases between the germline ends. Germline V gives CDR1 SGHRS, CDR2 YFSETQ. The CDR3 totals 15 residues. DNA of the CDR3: TGCGCCAGCAGATCTCTGGAGGTCAGCACAGATACGCAGTATTTT. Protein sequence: CASRSLEVSTDTQYF.

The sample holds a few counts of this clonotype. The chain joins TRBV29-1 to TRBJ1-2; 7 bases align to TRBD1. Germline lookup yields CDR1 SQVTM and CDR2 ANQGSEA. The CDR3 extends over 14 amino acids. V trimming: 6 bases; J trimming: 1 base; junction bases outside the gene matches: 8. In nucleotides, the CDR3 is TGCAGCGTCCCAGGGGACAGATATAACTATGGCTACACCTTC. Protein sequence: CSVPGDRYNYGYTF.

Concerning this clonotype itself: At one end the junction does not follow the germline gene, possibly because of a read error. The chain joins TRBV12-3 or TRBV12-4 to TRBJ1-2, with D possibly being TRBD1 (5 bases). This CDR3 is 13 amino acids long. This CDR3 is CANSFSGINGYTF. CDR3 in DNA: TGTGCCAACAGTTTTTCAGGGATTAATGGCTACACCTTC.

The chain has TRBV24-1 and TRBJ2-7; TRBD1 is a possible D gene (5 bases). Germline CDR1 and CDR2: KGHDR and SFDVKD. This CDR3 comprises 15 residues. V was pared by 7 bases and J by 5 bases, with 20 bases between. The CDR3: CATSSPNYMGHEQYF. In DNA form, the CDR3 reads TGTGCCACCAGCTCGCCAAACTATATGGGGCACGAGCAGTACTTC.

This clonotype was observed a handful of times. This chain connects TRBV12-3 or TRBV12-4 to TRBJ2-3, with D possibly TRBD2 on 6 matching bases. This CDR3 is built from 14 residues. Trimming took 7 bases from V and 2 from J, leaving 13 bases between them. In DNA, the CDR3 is TGTGCCAGCATTCGGACTACCCCCACAGATACGCAGTATTTT. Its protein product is CASIRTTPTDTQYF.

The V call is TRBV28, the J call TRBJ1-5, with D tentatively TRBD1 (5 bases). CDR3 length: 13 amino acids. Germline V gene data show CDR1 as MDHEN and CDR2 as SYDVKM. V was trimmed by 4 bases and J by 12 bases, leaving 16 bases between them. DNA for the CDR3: TGTGCCAGCAGTTCCCCCGCAGACAGACACCAGCATTTT. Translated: CASSSPADRHQHF.

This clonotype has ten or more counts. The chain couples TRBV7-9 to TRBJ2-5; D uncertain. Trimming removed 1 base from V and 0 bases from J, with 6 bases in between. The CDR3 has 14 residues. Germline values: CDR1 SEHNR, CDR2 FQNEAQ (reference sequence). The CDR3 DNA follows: TGTGCCAGCAGCTTAGGTCAACACCAAGAGACCCAGTACTTC. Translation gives CASSLGQHQETQYF.

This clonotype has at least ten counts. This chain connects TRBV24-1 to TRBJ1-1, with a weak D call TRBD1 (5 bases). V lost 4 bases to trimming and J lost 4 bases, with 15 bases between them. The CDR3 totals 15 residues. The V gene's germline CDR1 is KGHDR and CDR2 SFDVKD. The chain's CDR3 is CATSDSSGRATEAFF. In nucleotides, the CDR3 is TGTGCCACCAGTGACTCTAGTGGCAGGGCCACTGAAGCTTTCTTT.

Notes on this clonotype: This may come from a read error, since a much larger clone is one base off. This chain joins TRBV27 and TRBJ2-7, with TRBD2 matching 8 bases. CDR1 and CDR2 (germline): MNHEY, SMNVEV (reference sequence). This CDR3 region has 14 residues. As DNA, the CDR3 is TGTGCCAACAGTTTACGGGGGGGCTGGAACGAGCAGTACTTC. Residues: CANSLRGGWNEQYF.

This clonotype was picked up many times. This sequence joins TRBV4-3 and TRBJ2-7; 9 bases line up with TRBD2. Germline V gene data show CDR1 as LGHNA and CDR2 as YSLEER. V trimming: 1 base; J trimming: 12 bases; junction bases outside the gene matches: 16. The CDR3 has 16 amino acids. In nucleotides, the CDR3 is TGCGCCAGCAGCCAAGGTCTTGGACGGCCTAGCGGGGCCCGGTACTTC. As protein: CASSQGLGRPSGARYF.

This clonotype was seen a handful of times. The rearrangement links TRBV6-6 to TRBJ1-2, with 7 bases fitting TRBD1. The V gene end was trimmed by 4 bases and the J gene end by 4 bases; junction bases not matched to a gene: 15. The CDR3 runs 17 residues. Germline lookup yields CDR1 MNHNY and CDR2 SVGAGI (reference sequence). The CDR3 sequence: CASSSTSTGFDAYGYTF. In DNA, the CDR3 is TGTGCCAGCAGTTCCACCTCGACAGGGTTCGACGCCTATGGCTACACCTTC.

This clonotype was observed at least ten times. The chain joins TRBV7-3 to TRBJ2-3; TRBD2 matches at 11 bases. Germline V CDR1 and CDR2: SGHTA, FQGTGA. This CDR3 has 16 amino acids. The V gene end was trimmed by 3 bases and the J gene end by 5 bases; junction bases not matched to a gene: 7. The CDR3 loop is CASSFLSGGEGDTQYF. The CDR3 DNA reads TGTGCCAGCAGCTTTCTTAGCGGGGGGGAGGGAGATACGCAGTATTTT.

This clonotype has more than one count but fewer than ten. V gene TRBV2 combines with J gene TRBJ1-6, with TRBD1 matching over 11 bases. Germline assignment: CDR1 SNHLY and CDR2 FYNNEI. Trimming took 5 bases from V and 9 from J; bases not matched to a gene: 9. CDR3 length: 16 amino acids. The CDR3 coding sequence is TGTGCCAGCAGTACAGGAAGGACAGGGGGCACTTCACCCCTCCACTTT. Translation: CASSTGRTGGTSPLHF.

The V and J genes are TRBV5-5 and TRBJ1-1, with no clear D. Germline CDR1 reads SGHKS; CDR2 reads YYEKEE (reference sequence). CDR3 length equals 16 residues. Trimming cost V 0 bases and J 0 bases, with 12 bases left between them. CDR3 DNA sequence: TGTGCCAGCAGCTTGGCTGGGCAGGCTATGAACACTGAAGCTTTCTTT. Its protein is CASSLAGQAMNTEAFF.

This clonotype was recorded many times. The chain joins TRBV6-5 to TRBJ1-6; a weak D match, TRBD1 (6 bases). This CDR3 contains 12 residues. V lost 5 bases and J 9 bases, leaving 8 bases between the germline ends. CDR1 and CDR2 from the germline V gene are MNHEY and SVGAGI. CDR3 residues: CASSVRGSPLHF. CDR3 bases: TGTGCCAGCAGTGTCAGGGGTTCACCCCTCCACTTT.

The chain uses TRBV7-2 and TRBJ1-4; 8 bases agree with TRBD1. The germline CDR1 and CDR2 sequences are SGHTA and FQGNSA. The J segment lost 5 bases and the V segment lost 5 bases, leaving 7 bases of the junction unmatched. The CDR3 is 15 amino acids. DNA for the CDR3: TGTGCCAGCAGCCCCCGGACAGGGACCAATGAAAAACTGTTTTTT. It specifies CASSPRTGTNEKLFF.

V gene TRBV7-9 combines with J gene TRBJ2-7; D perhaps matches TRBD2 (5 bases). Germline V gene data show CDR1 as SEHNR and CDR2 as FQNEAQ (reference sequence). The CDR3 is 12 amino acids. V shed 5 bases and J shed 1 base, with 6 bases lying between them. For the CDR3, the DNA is TGTGCCAGCAGCCGGAGGTCCTACGAGCAGTACTTC. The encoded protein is CASSRRSYEQYF.